Presented here are 14 T cell receptor beta chains from one specimen sequenced in a study of T cells of healthy individuals. TCRdb independently ran MiXCR on the 5' RACE reads; one entry per CDR3 protein. The table records 60,000 to 75,000 distinct CDR3 sequences, around 15% of them present only once. These receptors originate from a human donor in good health.

This clonotype was seen only a few times. The gene calls are TRBV5-1 and TRBJ2-2; 8 nucleotides match TRBD1. The V gene end was trimmed by 4 bases and the J gene end by 5 bases; junction bases not matched to a gene: 10. This CDR3 is 16 amino acids long. Germline V gene sequence: CDR1 SGHRS, CDR2 YFSETQ. DNA for the CDR3: TGCGCCAGCAGCGCCGGACAGGGCGGGAAGACCGGGGAGCTGTTTTTT. Translation gives CASSAGQGGKTGELFF.

This clonotype was observed a handful of times. The J gene is TRBJ2-1, the V gene TRBV2; D tentatively fits TRBD1 or TRBD2 (5 bases each). This CDR3 region has 14 residues. Germline V gives CDR1 SNHLY, CDR2 FYNNEI. V lost 4 bases to trimming and J lost 3 bases, with 10 bases between them. The CDR3 sequence: CASSGGRIYNEQFF. Written as DNA, the CDR3 is TGTGCCAGCAGTGGGGGACGGATCTACAATGAGCAGTTCTTC.

The rearrangement joins TRBV7-9 to TRBJ1-1, with 7 bases fitting TRBD1. V lost 7 bases, J lost 12 bases, and 8 bases stayed unmatched. This CDR3 comprises 11 residues. Per germline, CDR1 SEHNR and CDR2 FQNEAQ (reference sequence). The chain's CDR3 is CASTMTGSPFF. For the CDR3, the DNA is TGTGCCAGCACCATGACAGGGAGTCCTTTCTTT.

This clonotype appeared many times. The chain links TRBV4-1 to TRBJ1-4; D is ambiguous. There are 15 residues in the CDR3. The V gene's germline CDR1 is MGHRA and CDR2 YSYEKL. The ends were cut back, 5 bases at V and 3 bases at J, with 13 bases in the middle. The CDR3 loop reads CASSWMGPSNEKLFF. CDR3 nucleotides: TGCGCCAGCAGCTGGATGGGCCCCTCTAATGAAAAACTGTTTTTT.

J is TRBJ1-2 and V is TRBV19; 7 nucleotides align to TRBD1. Trimming took 2 bases from V and 5 from J; bases not matched to a gene: 11. The CDR3 has 16 residues. Germline V gene data show CDR1 as LNHDA and CDR2 as SQIVND (reference sequence). The CDR3 spells CASSIFSGQVDYGYTF. In nucleotides, the CDR3 is TGTGCCAGTAGTATATTTTCTGGACAGGTTGATTATGGCTACACCTTC.

The rearrangement joins TRBV5-1 to TRBJ1-1, with a tentative D call TRBD1 (6 bases). Germline lookup yields CDR1 SGHRS and CDR2 YFSETQ. CDR3 length: 12 amino acids. V was trimmed by 3 bases and J by 7 bases, leaving 10 bases between them. The DNA for the CDR3 is TGCGCCAGCAGCTCCACAGGGAGTGAAGCTTTCTTT. Its translation is CASSSTGSEAFF.

This clonotype was detected ten times or more. This chain uses TRBV7-8 with TRBJ1-3, with a possible D match to TRBD1 (6 bases). This CDR3 has 15 amino acids. The V and J ends lost 5 bases and 1 base respectively, with 12 bases between them. In germline, CDR1 is SGHVS, CDR2 FQNEAQ. CDR3 protein: CASSTIQGSGNTIYF. For the CDR3, the DNA is TGTGCCAGCAGCACAATACAGGGTTCTGGAAACACCATATATTTT.

V gene TRBV2 combines with J gene TRBJ1-1; D is unclear. There are 14 residues in the CDR3. Germline loops: CDR1 SNHLY, CDR2 FYNNEI. Trimming stripped 6 bases from V and 0 bases from J, with 11 bases between. DNA for the CDR3: TGTGCCAGCAGGGCAGATGCGTTGAACACTGAAGCTTTCTTT. Amino acids: CASRADALNTEAFF.

The chain employs TRBV7-3 and TRBJ1-6; TRBD1 might be the D (5 bases). The CDR3 runs to 14 residues. V lost 6 bases and J lost 9, with 15 bases in between. Germline V gene lookup returns CDR1 SGHTA and CDR2 FQGTGA. The chain's CDR3 is CASRDGTSGSPLHF. Written as DNA, the CDR3 is TGTGCCAGCAGGGACGGGACCTCGGGTTCACCCCTCCACTTT.

The CDR3 region is CASSQDSGRAYEQYF. The CDR3 bases are TGCGCCAGCAGCCAAGATTCCGGGAGGGCCTACGAGCAGTACTTC. This sequence joins TRBV4-3 and TRBJ2-7; 8 bases map to TRBD2. The CDR3 runs to 15 residues. Trimming at V came to 0 bases and at J to 2 bases, leaving 3 bases not matched to a gene. CDR1 LGHNA and CDR2 YSLEER come from the germline V gene.

This clonotype was counted a few times. This chain links TRBV10-2 with TRBJ1-1; 10 bases fit TRBD1. The CDR3 totals 16 residues. Germline trimming cut 0 bases from V and 0 bases from J; bases unmatched to any gene: 1. Looked up from germline, CDR1 is WSHSY and CDR2 is SAAADI. CDR3 protein: CASSESGTGVNTEAFF. The CDR3, as DNA: TGCGCCAGCAGTGAGTCGGGGACAGGGGTGAACACTGAAGCTTTCTTT.

This clonotype was counted between two and nine times. The chain joins TRBV4-2 to TRBJ2-6, with D hard to call. Germline CDR1 and CDR2: LGHNA and YNFKEQ. Trimming left V 0 bases short and J 0 bases short, with 12 bases between. The CDR3 extends over 18 amino acids. The CDR3 spells CASSQDPVGYSGANVLTF. In nucleotides, the CDR3 is TGTGCCAGCAGCCAAGACCCGGTGGGATACTCTGGGGCCAACGTCCTGACTTTC.

This clonotype was recorded a few times. This chain links TRBV28 with TRBJ1-1, with no clear D. Trimming removed 8 bases at V and 3 bases at J, with 4 bases between. CDR1 is MDHEN and CDR2 is SYDVKM in the germline V gene. The CDR3 has 10 amino acids. CDR3 residues: CASQDTEAFF. As DNA, the CDR3 is TGTGCCAGCCAGGACACTGAAGCTTTCTTT.

This sequence joins TRBV6-2 or TRBV6-3 and TRBJ2-1, with 7 bases that match TRBD1. J was trimmed by 4 bases and V by 6 bases; bases with no gene match: 6. Looked up from germline, CDR1 is MNHEY and CDR2 is SVGEGT. This CDR3 is built from 14 residues. Here the CDR3 reads CASRGQTLYNEQFF. The CDR3 DNA reads TGTGCCAGCAGGGGACAGACCTTATACAATGAGCAGTTCTTC.